The 19 T cell receptor beta chains below were found in one sample sequenced in a study of T cell responses to AZD1222 COVID-19 vaccine. TCRdb keeps only in-frame clones here, not all; method: immunoSEQ multiplex PCR. The profile shows 100,000 to 150,000 clones, around 90% of them singletons. The sequencing here drew on peripheral blood, taken on day 0 of AZD1222 vaccination. The receptor source for this set is an adult in good health.

The gene calls are TRBV27 and TRBJ2-2, with 7 bases lining up with TRBD2. Germline V CDR1 and CDR2: MNHEY, SMNVEV (reference sequence). CDR3 length: 14 residues. With 6 bases clipped from V and 7 bases from J, the junction kept 8 bases outside the gene matches. CDR3 sequence: CASRRTSSGGELFF. CDR3 nucleotides: TGTGCCAGCAGACGGACTAGTTCTGGCGGGGAGCTGTTTTTT.

This clone appeared once. V and J are TRBV10-3 and TRBJ1-1; D remains ambiguous. The CDR3 contains 13 residues. Germline V gene sequence: CDR1 ENHRY, CDR2 SYGVKD. Trimming removed 7 bases at V and 1 base at J, with 10 bases between. The CDR3: CAINPGENTEAFF. In DNA, the CDR3 is TGTGCCATCAACCCTGGGGAGAACACTGAAGCTTTCTTT.

V usage is TRBV6-5 and J usage is TRBJ1-6; TRBD1 might be the D (5 bases). Germline CDR1 and CDR2: MNHEY and SVGAGI. There are 13 residues in the CDR3. Trimming removed 6 bases from V and 6 bases from J, with 9 bases in between. CDR3 DNA sequence: TGTGCCAGCAGCCGGGACGCTAATTCACCCCTCCACTTT. It encodes CASSRDANSPLHF.

The table lists this clone with a few counts. The chain has TRBV4-1 and TRBJ1-6, with D hard to call. The length of the CDR3 is 19 residues. Germline CDR1 is MGHRA and CDR2 is YSYEKL. V dropped 4 bases and J dropped 9 bases, with 28 bases sitting between them. The chain's CDR3 is CASSPRVGDTATMGSPLHF. In DNA form, the CDR3 reads TGCGCCAGCAGCCCTCGCGTGGGCGACACGGCGACAATGGGTTCACCCCTCCACTTT.

The gene calls are TRBV5-1 and TRBJ1-3; the D gene is possibly TRBD1 (6 bases). Germline V gene data show CDR1 as SGHRS and CDR2 as YFSETQ. Deletions cut 4 bases from V and 4 bases from J, with 9 bases between. The CDR3 is 13 residues long. The CDR3: CASSADSGNTIYF. CDR3 nucleotide sequence: TGCGCCAGCAGCGCGGACAGCGGAAACACCATATATTTT. The variable domain in full, completed from reference TRBV5-1 and TRBJ1-3, reads KAGVTQTPRYLIKTRGQQVTLSCSPISGHRSVSWYQQTPGQGLQFLFEYFSETQRNKGNFPGRFSGRQFSNSRSEMNVSTLELGDSALYLCASSADSGNTIYFGEGSWLTVV.

The CDR3 reads CAWSVAVITEAFF. As DNA, the CDR3 is TGTGCCTGGAGTGTTGCCGTGATCACTGAAGCTTTCTTT. This chain links TRBV30 with TRBJ1-1; the D is unclear. Germline assignment: CDR1 GTSNPN and CDR2 SVGIG (reference sequence). V was pared by 0 bases and J by 4 bases, with 9 bases between. The CDR3 runs 13 residues.

CDR3 sequence reads: CASSPGTPEKLFF. CDR3 DNA sequence: TGTGCCAGCAGCCCAGGGACCCCAGAAAAACTGTTTTTT. The chain is built from TRBV7-6 and TRBJ1-4; maybe TRBD1 (5 bases). Per the germline V gene, CDR1 is SGHVS and CDR2 is FNYEAQ. Trimming pared 5 bases from V and 8 bases from J, leaving 12 bases between. CDR3 length: 13 residues.

The gene calls are TRBV6-5 and TRBJ2-1; 12 bases line up with TRBD2. The CDR3 spans 15 residues. Losses at the gene ends were 6 bases for V and 5 bases for J; bases not matched to a gene: 5. Germline assignment: CDR1 MNHEY and CDR2 SVGAGI. CDR3: CASSLTSGGNNEQFF. CDR3 coding DNA: TGTGCCAGCAGCCTCACTAGCGGGGGGAACAATGAGCAGTTCTTC.

This chain connects TRBV6-5 to TRBJ1-1; the D gene is possibly TRBD1 (5 bases). Germline V lookup: CDR1 MNHEY, CDR2 SVGAGI. The CDR3 is made up of 15 amino acids. Trimming left V 0 bases short and J 2 bases short, with 10 bases between. The CDR3 DNA reads TGTGCCAGCAGTTACTCGCAGGGATTAAACACTGAAGCTTTCTTT. Its translation is CASSYSQGLNTEAFF.

The V call is TRBV7-8, the J call TRBJ2-3, with 9 bases fitting TRBD2. The CDR3 has 14 residues. Trimming cost V 5 bases and J 7 bases; bases outside gene matches: 7. CDR1 SGHVS and CDR2 FQNEAQ come from the germline V gene. CDR3 DNA: TGTGCCAGCAGCAAGCGGACTAGCGTGAATACGCAGTATTTT. Its translation is CASSKRTSVNTQYF.

The genes are TRBV18 and TRBJ1-4; the D is unclear. From germline, CDR1 is KGHSH and CDR2 LQKENI. This CDR3 has 15 amino acids. Trimming stripped 4 bases from V and 3 bases from J, with 12 bases between. CDR3 amino acids: CASSLLGPSNEKLFF. In DNA form, the CDR3 reads TGTGCCAGCTCACTCCTCGGGCCTTCTAATGAAAAACTGTTTTTT. The full variable domain, its missing parts supplied by reference TRBV18 and TRBJ1-4, is NAGVMQNPRHLVRRRGQEARLRCSPMKGHSHVYWYRQLPEEGLKFMVYLQKENIIDESGMPKERFSAEFPKEGPSILRIQQVVRGDSAAYFCASSLLGPSNEKLFFGSGTQLSVL.

The J gene is TRBJ1-5, the V gene TRBV27; 8 nucleotides align to TRBD1. The germline gives CDR1 MNHEY, CDR2 SMNVEV (reference sequence). V lost 10 bases and J lost 0; bases outside the gene matches: 8. This CDR3 has 15 amino acids. In DNA form, the CDR3 reads TGTGCCAACGGACCGGGACAGGTTAGCAATCAGCCCCAGCATTTT. Translation: CANGPGQVSNQPQHF.

J is TRBJ1-1 and V is TRBV2, with D maybe TRBD1 (5 bases). The CDR3 spans 13 residues. Germline-derived CDR1 and CDR2 are SNHLY and FYNNEI. Trimming left V 6 bases short and J 4 bases short, with 12 bases between. CDR3 region: CASSVGERTEAFF. The CDR3 DNA sequence: TGTGCCAGCAGCGTGGGGGAGCGCACTGAAGCTTTCTTT.

This chain uses TRBV19 with TRBJ1-2, with D perhaps matching TRBD1 (6 bases). CDR3 size: 15 residues. CDR1 and CDR2 from the germline V gene are LNHDA and SQIVND (reference sequence). V was trimmed by 4 bases and J by 5 bases, leaving 17 bases between them. Here the CDR3 reads CASSTPGVPLYGYTF. The CDR3 bases are TGTGCCAGTAGTACTCCAGGGGTGCCCTTGTATGGCTACACCTTC.

A few counts support this clone. This chain links TRBV5-8 with TRBJ1-1, with D unclear. CDR1 is SGHTS, CDR2 YDEGEE, per germline. This CDR3 is 15 amino acids long. V dropped 0 bases and J dropped 1 base, with 10 bases sitting between them. In DNA form, the CDR3 reads TGTGCCAGCAGCTTGGCGGGCACCCCGAACACTGAAGCTTTCTTT. Its protein product is CASSLAGTPNTEAFF.

The rearrangement joins TRBV5-8 to TRBJ2-1; D possibly uses TRBD1 or TRBD2 (5 bases each). This CDR3 comprises 15 residues. Trimming left V 0 bases short and J 5 bases short, with 12 bases between. Per germline, CDR1 SGHTS and CDR2 YDEGEE. This chain's CDR3 is CASSLGQGAHNEQFF. Here the CDR3 DNA reads TGTGCCAGCAGCTTGGGTCAGGGAGCACACAATGAGCAGTTCTTC.

CDR3 nucleotides: TGCAGCGTGCCCCGGGGGGGTCGGTCCTACAATGAGCAGTTCTTC. It is translated as CSVPRGGRSYNEQFF. This chain connects TRBV29-1 to TRBJ2-1, with TRBD2 matching 8 bases. J gave up 1 base and V 6 bases, and 8 bases lay outside the gene matches. Germline V lookup: CDR1 SQVTM, CDR2 ANQGSEA. This CDR3 region has 15 residues.

The rearrangement joins TRBV5-1 to TRBJ2-7; 8 nucleotides match TRBD1. J lost 6 bases, V lost 4 bases, and 6 bases had no gene match. Germline assignment: CDR1 SGHRS and CDR2 YFSETQ. There are 13 residues in the CDR3. In nucleotides, the CDR3 is TGCGCCAGCAGCCAGGACAGGGCCGGCGAGCAGTACTTC. Translating it yields CASSQDRAGEQYF.

This clone was counted once. The chain has TRBV30 and TRBJ1-5, with 8 bases that match TRBD1. Germline CDR1 and CDR2: GTSNPN and SVGIG (reference sequence). The CDR3 runs to 16 residues. Losses at the gene ends were 2 bases for V and 3 bases for J; bases not matched to a gene: 9. As DNA, the CDR3 is TGTGCCTGGAGTCCTGGACAGGGATCCCCCAATCAGCCCCAGCATTTT. It translates to CAWSPGQGSPNQPQHF. Complete variable domain (other parts from reference TRBV30 and TRBJ1-5): SQTIHQWPATLVQPVGSPLSLECTVEGTSNPNLYWYRQAAGRGLQLLFYSVGIGQISSEVPQNLSASRPQDRQFILSSKKLLLSDSGFYLCAWSPGQGSPNQPQHFGDGTRLSIL.